Shown below are 32 T cell receptor beta chains from a single sample sequenced in a study of early T cells in non-severe SARS-CoV-2 infection. TCRdb re-called the 5' RACE reads with MiXCR, one entry per CDR3 protein. The sample holds about 87,000 distinct CDR3 sequences, approximately 15% seen once. The specimen sequenced was whole blood. These receptors were collected from an adult who was a healthcare worker with PCR-confirmed SARS-CoV-2 infection or an uninfected control (not recorded which).

The rearrangement uses TRBV18 and TRBJ2-5; no firm D call. This CDR3 region has 12 residues. V lost 3 bases to trimming and J lost 1 base, with 3 bases between them. The V gene's germline CDR1 is KGHSH and CDR2 LQKENI. CDR3 bases: TGTGCCAGCTCACCCGGCCAAGAGACCCAGTACTTC. It yields the protein CASSPGQETQYF.

This clonotype turned up a few times. The chain employs TRBV29-1 and TRBJ2-1; D is unclear. Trimming stripped 6 bases from V and 15 bases from J, with 9 bases between. The CDR3 sequence is 8 residues long. The germline V gene encodes CDR1 SQVTM and CDR2 ANQGSEA. CDR3 protein: CSVDPGFF. The CDR3, as DNA: TGCAGCGTGGACCCTGGGTTCTTC.

The rearrangement links TRBV7-9 to TRBJ1-4, with unresolved D. The CDR3 runs 16 residues. V was clipped by 5 bases and J by 5 bases, with 18 bases between them. The germline V gene has CDR1 SEHNR and CDR2 FQNEAQ (reference sequence). CDR3 in DNA: TGTGCCAGCAGCCCGGGAGGAGGTCGGAACAATGAAAAACTGTTTTTT. It yields the protein CASSPGGGRNNEKLFF.

This clonotype came up many times. This rearrangement joins TRBV7-6 to TRBJ2-1, with TRBD2 matching 14 bases. This CDR3 has 18 amino acids. J lost 8 bases, V lost 5 bases, and 14 bases had no gene match. Germline assignment: CDR1 SGHVS and CDR2 FNYEAQ. CDR3 sequence: CASSLQTRLAGGPYEQFF. The CDR3 DNA follows: TGTGCCAGCAGCCTTCAAACCCGACTAGCGGGGGGGCCCTATGAGCAGTTCTTC. The entire variable domain, with the rest obtained from reference TRBV7-6 and TRBJ2-1, is as follows: GAGVSQSPRYKVTKRGQDVALRCDPISGHVSLYWYRQALGQGPEFLTYFNYEAQQDKSGLPNDRFSAERPEGSISTLTIQRTEQRDSAMYRCASSLQTRLAGGPYEQFFGPGTRLTVL.

This clonotype was seen repeatedly, ten times or more. This rearrangement joins TRBV11-2 to TRBJ2-3, with D possibly being TRBD2 (7 bases). Germline CDR1 and CDR2: SGHAT and FQNNGV. The CDR3 is 15 amino acids. The ends were cut back, 5 bases at V and 6 bases at J, with 18 bases in the middle. The CDR3 sequence: CASSPVTGGLDTQYF. CDR3 bases: TGTGCCAGCAGCCCTGTTACGGGGGGCCTGGATACGCAGTATTTT.

This clonotype has more than one count but fewer than ten. The chain carries TRBV10-3 and TRBJ2-3; 9 bases match TRBD2. Per germline, CDR1 ENHRY and CDR2 SYGVKD. There are 14 residues in the CDR3. V lost 10 bases and J lost 4; bases outside the gene matches: 9. CDR3 residues: CATRPGLAADTQYF. In DNA form, the CDR3 reads TGTGCCACCAGGCCGGGACTAGCTGCAGATACGCAGTATTTT.

The chain couples TRBV12-3 or TRBV12-4 to TRBJ1-1; D unresolved. CDR3 size: 16 residues. Trimming removed 3 bases at V and 0 bases at J, with 14 bases between. CDR3 loop: CASSLFPRTVNTEAFF. Here the CDR3 DNA reads TGTGCCAGCAGTTTGTTCCCTAGGACGGTGAACACTGAAGCTTTCTTT.

This clonotype was found many times. The chain combines TRBV29-1 with TRBJ2-6; no clear D. Trimming shortened V by 6 bases and J by 2 bases, and 11 bases separated the two germline ends. Germline loops: CDR1 SQVTM, CDR2 ANQGSEA. The CDR3 is made up of 14 amino acids. CDR3 sequence: CSVTYGAGANVLTF. For the CDR3, the DNA is TGCAGCGTGACCTATGGGGCTGGGGCCAACGTCCTGACTTTC.

This clonotype was observed at least ten times. The J gene is TRBJ1-6, the V gene TRBV6-2 or TRBV6-3; D is uncertain. The V and J ends lost 0 bases and 10 bases respectively, with 13 bases between them. CDR1 MNHEY and CDR2 SVGEGT come from the germline V gene. The CDR3 spans 15 residues. Here the CDR3 DNA reads TGTGCCAGCAGTTACTCAGACCCAAGGGAATCACCCCTCCACTTT. Translation gives CASSYSDPRESPLHF.

The gene calls are TRBV29-1 and TRBJ2-7, with 9 bases that match TRBD2. Trimming removed 0 bases from V and 6 bases from J; junction bases left unmatched: 21. The CDR3 is made up of 19 amino acids. Germline-derived CDR1 and CDR2 are SQVTM and ANQGSEA. The CDR3 loop reads CSVEDPKRLGPGLALEQYF. The CDR3 nucleotides are TGCAGCGTTGAAGACCCCAAACGTCTCGGGCCGGGACTAGCCCTCGAGCAGTACTTC.

The genes are TRBV20-1 and TRBJ2-3, with TRBD1 matching over 9 bases. Germline CDR1 DFQATT, CDR2 SNEGSKA (reference sequence). The CDR3 covers 15 residues. J lost 2 bases, V lost 6 bases, and 9 bases had no gene match. The CDR3 loop is CSADRDRVYTDTQYF. As DNA, the CDR3 is TGCAGTGCGGACCGGGACAGGGTATACACAGATACGCAGTATTTT.

The CDR3 reads CSAKRTRVNTEAFF. Written as DNA, the CDR3 is TGCAGTGCTAAGAGGACCAGGGTGAACACTGAAGCTTTCTTT. V and J are TRBV20-1 and TRBJ1-1, with a possible D match to TRBD1 (5 bases). CDR1 and CDR2 (germline): DFQATT, SNEGSKA (reference sequence). V lost 4 bases to trimming and J lost 0 bases, with 12 bases between them. This CDR3 contains 14 residues.

This clonotype has a count of ten or more. CDR3 sequence reads: CSAPQLGAGELFF. The CDR3 region has the DNA TGCAGTGCTCCCCAATTGGGGGCCGGGGAGCTGTTTTTT. This chain links TRBV20-1 with TRBJ2-2; D may match TRBD1 or TRBD2 (5 bases each). Germline CDR1 reads DFQATT; CDR2 reads SNEGSKA (reference sequence). CDR3 length equals 13 residues. V lost 5 bases, J lost 6 bases, and 13 bases lay in between.

This clonotype was seen a handful of times. In DNA, the CDR3 is TGTGCCAGCAGTGATCTACTAGCGGGGGACACCGGGGAGCTGTTTTTT. It is translated as CASSDLLAGDTGELFF. The V call is TRBV2, the J call TRBJ2-2, with 11 bases aligning to TRBD2. Germline CDR1 reads SNHLY; CDR2 reads FYNNEI. The V gene end was trimmed by 3 bases and the J gene end by 3 bases; junction bases not matched to a gene: 3. The CDR3 has 16 residues.

The CDR3, as DNA: TGTGCCAGCTTCCGGGACAGTAATGAAAAACTGTTTTTT. It codes for CASFRDSNEKLFF. The chain uses TRBV6-6 and TRBJ1-4; TRBD1 aligns across 7 bases. Germline CDR1 is MNHNY and CDR2 is SVGAGI (reference sequence). This CDR3 contains 13 residues. The V segment lost 8 bases and the J segment 4 bases; nucleotides outside the gene matches: 4.

This clonotype has a handful of counts. The chain employs TRBV18 and TRBJ2-3; D remains unclear. Looked up from germline, CDR1 is KGHSH and CDR2 is LQKENI. Trimming took off 0 bases at V and 6 bases at J, with 7 bases between the two ends. The CDR3 loop spans 13 amino acids. CDR3 sequence: CASSPPTLDTQYF. The CDR3 DNA reads as TGTGCCAGCTCACCACCCACCCTGGATACGCAGTATTTT.

This chain joins TRBV7-2 and TRBJ2-7; 13 bases fit TRBD2. The CDR3 consists of 16 residues. Germline-derived CDR1 and CDR2 are SGHTA and FQGNSA. V gave up 5 bases and J gave up 3 bases; unmatched junction bases: 7. This chain's CDR3 is CASSRGLAGEIYEQYF. CDR3 nucleotides: TGTGCCAGCAGCCGTGGACTAGCGGGGGAGATCTACGAGCAGTACTTC.

This clonotype was observed a handful of times. This chain connects TRBV4-1 to TRBJ2-1; 10 bases line up with TRBD1. Germline-derived CDR1 and CDR2 are MGHRA and YSYEKL. Trimming at V came to 3 bases and at J to 5 bases, leaving 13 bases not matched to a gene. This CDR3 region has 18 residues. The CDR3 nucleotides are TGCGCCAGCAGCCATGGTCTCGCGGGACAGGGGCCTAACAATGAGCAGTTCTTC. It translates to CASSHGLAGQGPNNEQFF.

This clonotype has at least ten counts. The genes are TRBV3-1 and TRBJ1-2; D might be TRBD1 (5 bases). The CDR3 spans 14 residues. V dropped 0 bases and J dropped 3 bases, with 8 bases sitting between them. The germline V gene has CDR1 LGHDT and CDR2 YNNKEL (reference sequence). CDR3 sequence reads: CASSQEAGYYGYTF. The DNA for the CDR3 is TGTGCCAGCAGCCAAGAAGCAGGGTACTATGGCTACACCTTC.

The rearrangement uses TRBV6-5 and TRBJ2-7; TRBD2 matches at 7 bases. Germline V CDR1 and CDR2: MNHEY, SVGAGI. The CDR3 length is 15 residues. V gave up 0 bases and J gave up 10 bases; unmatched junction bases: 12. The DNA of the CDR3 is TGTGCCAGCAGTTACTCCGTTGGCGGGGGATCAAAACAGTACTTC. Its protein is CASSYSVGGGSKQYF.

This clonotype has just a few counts. V and J are TRBV11-2 and TRBJ1-4; possible D gene TRBD1, 6 bases. The CDR3 covers 16 residues. Trimming removed 0 bases at V and 7 bases at J, with 15 bases between. In germline, CDR1 is SGHAT, CDR2 FQNNGV. The CDR3 region is CASSLDRSQGSEKLFF. In DNA form, the CDR3 reads TGTGCCAGCAGCTTAGATCGGTCACAGGGTAGTGAAAAACTGTTTTTT.

This clonotype was seen a handful of times. CDR3 nucleotide sequence: TGCGCCAGCAGTGATTGGCAGACTGGAAACACCATATATTTT. It codes for CASSDWQTGNTIYF. V is TRBV10-1 and J is TRBJ1-3; D ambiguous. The germline CDR1 and CDR2 sequences are WNHNN and SYGVQD (reference sequence). The length of the CDR3 is 14 residues. V was trimmed by 3 bases and J by 2 bases, leaving 8 bases between them.

This clonotype was recorded a few times. The CDR3 DNA reads as TGTGCCAGCAGCCAATCCTTGGGGGGTCTCACTGAAGCTTTCTTT. Translated: CASSQSLGGLTEAFF. The rearrangement uses TRBV4-2 and TRBJ1-1; TRBD1 is a possible D gene (5 bases). Germline lookup yields CDR1 LGHNA and CDR2 YNFKEQ. The CDR3 is 15 amino acids. Trimming stripped 2 bases from V and 4 bases from J, with 14 bases between.

CDR3 residues: CASIAVLAGGGDTQYF. CDR3 bases: TGCGCCAGCATTGCAGTACTAGCGGGGGGGGGAGATACGCAGTATTTT. The V and J genes are TRBV10-2 and TRBJ2-3; TRBD2 matches 13 bases. This CDR3 is 16 amino acids long. CDR1 is WSHSY, CDR2 SAAADI, per germline. V was pared by 7 bases and J by 5 bases, with 9 bases of the junction left unmatched.

In regard to this clonotype: At one of its ends the junction is not consistent with the germline gene, which may arise from a read error. J is TRBJ2-7 and V is TRBV5-1; D ambiguous. This CDR3 contains 15 residues. Germline CDR1 is SGHRS and CDR2 is YFSETQ. CDR3 sequence (DNA): TGTGCCAGCAGCTTGCTTTCGGACCCTTCCTACGAGCAGTACTTC. This translates into CASSLLSDPSYEQYF. Full variable domain (remainder filled in from reference TRBV5-1 and TRBJ2-7): KAGVTQTPRYLIKTRGQQVTLSCSPISGHRSVSWYQQTPGQGLQFLFEYFSETQRNKGNFPGRFSGRQFSNSRSEMNVSTLELGDSALYLCASSLLSDPSYEQYFGPGTRLTVT.

This clonotype occurred a few times. The V call is TRBV7-6, the J call TRBJ2-6, with D hard to call. Germline loops: CDR1 SGHVS, CDR2 FNYEAQ. The length of the CDR3 is 18 residues. Trimming took off 0 bases at V and 0 bases at J, with 12 bases between the two ends. The CDR3 sequence is CASSLAARTSSGANVLTF. In nucleotides, the CDR3 is TGTGCCAGCAGCTTAGCGGCCAGGACCAGCTCTGGGGCCAACGTCCTGACTTTC.

This clonotype appeared many times. This chain uses TRBV10-2 with TRBJ1-1; possibly TRBD1 for D (5 bases). V was shortened by 6 bases and J by 1 base, with 9 bases between the two germline ends. CDR1 and CDR2 from the germline V gene are WSHSY and SAAADI. This CDR3 is built from 13 residues. This chain's CDR3 is CASRGGANTEAFF. The CDR3 DNA follows: TGCGCCAGCAGGGGAGGGGCGAACACTGAAGCTTTCTTT.

This clonotype was observed a few times. V is TRBV9 and J is TRBJ2-3, with unresolved D. V was cut by 0 bases and J by 6 bases, with 17 bases left in between. The germline V gene has CDR1 SGDLS and CDR2 YYNGEE. This CDR3 is 16 amino acids long. The CDR3 nucleotides are TGTGCCAGCAGCGTAGCTAGGGCGGCTGGCAGGGATACGCAGTATTTT. Amino acids: CASSVARAAGRDTQYF.

This clonotype was seen only a few times. The chain has TRBV7-2 and TRBJ1-3, with 7 bases that match TRBD1. The V gene end was trimmed by 6 bases and the J gene end by 2 bases; junction bases not matched to a gene: 7. Germline CDR1 is SGHTA and CDR2 is FQGNSA. The CDR3 length is 15 residues. The CDR3 loop reads CASSRGTEAGNTIYF. The CDR3 nucleotides read TGTGCCAGCAGTAGGGGGACAGAGGCTGGAAACACCATATATTTT.

This rearrangement joins TRBV29-1 to TRBJ1-2; 9 bases line up with TRBD1. CDR1 is SQVTM, CDR2 ANQGSEA, per germline. This CDR3 is built from 11 residues. The J segment lost 6 bases and the V segment lost 6 bases, leaving 2 bases of the junction unmatched. CDR3 amino acids: CSVQGANGYTF. The CDR3 DNA follows: TGCAGCGTACAGGGGGCTAATGGCTACACCTTC.

This clonotype was seen more than once but under ten times. The chain has TRBV5-1 and TRBJ2-7, with D possibly being TRBD2 (6 bases). The V gene's germline CDR1 is SGHRS and CDR2 YFSETQ. This CDR3 spans 17 amino acids. The V and J ends lost 2 bases and 0 bases respectively, with 18 bases between them. CDR3 in amino acids: CASSFPTSGGDSYEQYF. CDR3 nucleotides: TGCGCCAGCAGCTTCCCGACCTCCGGAGGGGACTCCTACGAGCAGTACTTC.

This chain joins TRBV7-9 and TRBJ2-2; D is undetermined. Trimming pared 2 bases from V and 2 bases from J, leaving 9 bases between. This CDR3 has 15 residues. The germline gives CDR1 SEHNR, CDR2 FQNEAQ (reference sequence). The CDR3 spells CASSLHSSNTGELFF. As DNA, the CDR3 is TGTGCCAGCAGCTTACATTCATCTAACACCGGGGAGCTGTTTTTT.